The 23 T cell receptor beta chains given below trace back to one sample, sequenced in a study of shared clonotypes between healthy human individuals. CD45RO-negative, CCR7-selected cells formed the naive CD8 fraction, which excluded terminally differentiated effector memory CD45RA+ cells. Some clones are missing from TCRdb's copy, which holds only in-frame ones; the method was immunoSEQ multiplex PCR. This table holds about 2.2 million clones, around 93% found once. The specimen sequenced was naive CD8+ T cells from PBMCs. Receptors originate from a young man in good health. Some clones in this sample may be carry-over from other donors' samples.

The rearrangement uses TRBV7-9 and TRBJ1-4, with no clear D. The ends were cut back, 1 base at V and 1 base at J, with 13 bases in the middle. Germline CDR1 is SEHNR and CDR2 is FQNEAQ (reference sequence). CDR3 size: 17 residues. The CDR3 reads CASSLVSSAGTNEKLFF. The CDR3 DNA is TGTGCCAGCAGCTTAGTTTCATCTGCGGGAACTAATGAAAAACTGTTTTTT.

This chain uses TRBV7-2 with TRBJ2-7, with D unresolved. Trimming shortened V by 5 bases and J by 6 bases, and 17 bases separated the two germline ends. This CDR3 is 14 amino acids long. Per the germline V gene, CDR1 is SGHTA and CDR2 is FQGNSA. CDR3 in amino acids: CASSPQDARREQYF. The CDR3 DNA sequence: TGTGCCAGCAGCCCTCAGGATGCCCGTCGCGAGCAGTACTTC.

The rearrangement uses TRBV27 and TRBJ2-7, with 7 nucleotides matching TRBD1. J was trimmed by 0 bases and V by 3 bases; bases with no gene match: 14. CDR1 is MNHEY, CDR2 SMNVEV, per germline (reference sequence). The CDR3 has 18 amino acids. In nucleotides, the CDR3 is TGTGCCAGCAGTTTTTTGACAGGGCTTGGGTTAAGCTCCTACGAGCAGTACTTC. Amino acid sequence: CASSFLTGLGLSSYEQYF.

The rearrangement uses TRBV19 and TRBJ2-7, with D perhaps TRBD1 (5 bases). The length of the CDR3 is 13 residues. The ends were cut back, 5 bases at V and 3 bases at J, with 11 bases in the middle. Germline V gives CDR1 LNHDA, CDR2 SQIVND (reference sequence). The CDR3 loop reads CASSAGHLYEQYF. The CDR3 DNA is TGTGCCAGTAGTGCCGGACACCTCTACGAGCAGTACTTC.

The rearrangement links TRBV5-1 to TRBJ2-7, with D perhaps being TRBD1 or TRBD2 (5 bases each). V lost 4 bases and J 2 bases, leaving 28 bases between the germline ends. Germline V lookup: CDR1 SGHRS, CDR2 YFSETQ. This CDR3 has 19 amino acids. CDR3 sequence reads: CASSRHVMYGAEKTYEQYF. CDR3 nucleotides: TGCGCCAGCAGCCGGCATGTGATGTACGGGGCAGAGAAAACCTACGAGCAGTACTTC.

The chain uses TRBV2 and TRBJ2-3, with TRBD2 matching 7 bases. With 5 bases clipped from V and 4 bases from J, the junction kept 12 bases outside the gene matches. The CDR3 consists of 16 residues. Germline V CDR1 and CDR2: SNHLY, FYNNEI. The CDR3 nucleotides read TGTGCCAGCAGTCCTAGGACTAGTCGGGTCTCAGATACGCAGTATTTT. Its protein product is CASSPRTSRVSDTQYF. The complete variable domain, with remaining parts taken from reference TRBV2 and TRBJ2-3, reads EPEVTQTPSHQVTQMGQEVILRCVPISNHLYFYWYRQILGQKVEFLVSFYNNEISEKSEIFDDQFSVERPDGSNFTLKIRSTKLEDSAMYFCASSPRTSRVSDTQYFGPGTRLTVL.

CDR3 residues: CSVEDQGGGKLFF. Here the CDR3 DNA reads TGCAGCGTTGAAGATCAAGGTGGAGGGAAACTGTTTTTT. The rearrangement uses TRBV29-1 and TRBJ1-4; D is uncertain. Germline V gene data show CDR1 as SQVTM and CDR2 as ANQGSEA. Trimming pared 0 bases from V and 11 bases from J, leaving 13 bases between. This CDR3 has 13 residues. Full variable domain (missing parts from reference TRBV29-1 and TRBJ1-4): SAVISQKPSRDICQRGTSLTIQCQVDSQVTMMFWYRQQPGQSLTLIATANQGSEATYESGFVIDKFPISRPNLTFSTLTVSNMSPEDSSIYLCSVEDQGGGKLFFGSGTQLSVL.

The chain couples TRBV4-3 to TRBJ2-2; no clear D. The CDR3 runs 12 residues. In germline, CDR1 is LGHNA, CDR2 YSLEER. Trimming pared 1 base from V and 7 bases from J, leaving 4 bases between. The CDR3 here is CASSQGGGELFF. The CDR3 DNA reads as TGCGCCAGCAGCCAAGGTGGCGGGGAGCTGTTTTTT.

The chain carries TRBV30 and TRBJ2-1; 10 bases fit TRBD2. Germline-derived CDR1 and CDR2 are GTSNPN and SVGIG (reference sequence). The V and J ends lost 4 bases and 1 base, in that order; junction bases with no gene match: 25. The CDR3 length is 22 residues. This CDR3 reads CAWTPPFHRLAGARESYNEQFF. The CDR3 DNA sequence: TGTGCCTGGACTCCGCCTTTTCATAGGCTAGCGGGGGCCCGGGAGTCCTACAATGAGCAGTTCTTC.

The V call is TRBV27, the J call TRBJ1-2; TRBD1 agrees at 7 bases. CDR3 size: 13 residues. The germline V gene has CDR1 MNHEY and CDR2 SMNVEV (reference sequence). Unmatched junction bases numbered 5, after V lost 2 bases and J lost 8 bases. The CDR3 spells CASSLTGAQGYTF. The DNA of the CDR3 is TGTGCCAGCAGTTTAACAGGGGCCCAGGGCTACACCTTC.

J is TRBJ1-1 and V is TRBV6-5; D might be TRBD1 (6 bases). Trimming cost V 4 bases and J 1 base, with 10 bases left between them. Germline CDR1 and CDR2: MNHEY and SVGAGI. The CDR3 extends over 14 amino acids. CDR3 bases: TGTGCCAGCAGTTCCCTACAGGGGAACACTGAAGCTTTCTTT. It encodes CASSSLQGNTEAFF.

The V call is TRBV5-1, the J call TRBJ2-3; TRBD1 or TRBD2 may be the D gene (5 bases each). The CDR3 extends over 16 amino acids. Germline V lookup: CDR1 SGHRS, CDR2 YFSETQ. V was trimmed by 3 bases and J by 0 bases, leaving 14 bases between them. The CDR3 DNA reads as TGCGCCAGCAGCTGGGGCGAGACGGGGAGCACAGATACGCAGTATTTT. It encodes CASSWGETGSTDTQYF.

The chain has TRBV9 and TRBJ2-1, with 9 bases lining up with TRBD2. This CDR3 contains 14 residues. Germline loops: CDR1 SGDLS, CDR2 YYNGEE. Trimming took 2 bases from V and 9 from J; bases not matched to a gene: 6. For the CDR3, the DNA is TGTGCCAGCAGCGTTAGCGGGAGTGCAGGTGAGCAGTTCTTC. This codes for CASSVSGSAGEQFF.

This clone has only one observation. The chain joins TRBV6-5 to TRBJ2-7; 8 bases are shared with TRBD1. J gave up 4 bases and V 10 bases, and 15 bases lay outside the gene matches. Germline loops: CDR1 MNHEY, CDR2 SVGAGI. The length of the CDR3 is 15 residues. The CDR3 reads CATSPYRGAGYEQYF. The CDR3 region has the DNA TGTGCCACCTCGCCTTACAGGGGGGCTGGGTACGAGCAGTACTTC.

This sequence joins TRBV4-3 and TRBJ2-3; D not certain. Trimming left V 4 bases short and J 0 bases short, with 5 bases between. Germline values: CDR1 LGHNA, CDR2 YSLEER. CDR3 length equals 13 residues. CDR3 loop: CASSPGSTDTQYF. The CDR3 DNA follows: TGCGCCAGCAGCCCGGGCAGCACAGATACGCAGTATTTT.

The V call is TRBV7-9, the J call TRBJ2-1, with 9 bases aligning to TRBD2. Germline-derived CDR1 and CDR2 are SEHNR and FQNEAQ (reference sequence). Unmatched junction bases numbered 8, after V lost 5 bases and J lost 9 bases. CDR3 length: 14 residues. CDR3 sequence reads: CASSKGLAPGEQFF. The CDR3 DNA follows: TGTGCCAGCAGCAAGGGACTAGCCCCGGGTGAGCAGTTCTTC.

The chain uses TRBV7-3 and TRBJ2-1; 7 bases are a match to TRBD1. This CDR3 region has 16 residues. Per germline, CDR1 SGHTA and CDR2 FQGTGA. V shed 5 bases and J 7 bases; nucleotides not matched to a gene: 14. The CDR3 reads CASSPHRGTPGNEQFF. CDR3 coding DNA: TGTGCCAGCAGCCCCCACAGGGGAACCCCCGGTAATGAGCAGTTCTTC.

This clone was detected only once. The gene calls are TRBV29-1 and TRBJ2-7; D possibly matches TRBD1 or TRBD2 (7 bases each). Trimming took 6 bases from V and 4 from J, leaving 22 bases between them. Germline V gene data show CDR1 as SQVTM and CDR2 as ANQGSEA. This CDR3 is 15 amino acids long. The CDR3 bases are TGCAGCGTCAAAACAGGGGCCCGGCGGGGGTACGAGCAGTACTTC. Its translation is CSVKTGARRGYEQYF.

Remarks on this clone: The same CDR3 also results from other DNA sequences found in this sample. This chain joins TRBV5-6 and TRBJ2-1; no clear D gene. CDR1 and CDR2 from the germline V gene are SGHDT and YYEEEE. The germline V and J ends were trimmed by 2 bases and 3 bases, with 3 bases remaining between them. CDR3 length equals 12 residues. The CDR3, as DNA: TGTGCCAGCAGCTTTGGCTACAATGAGCAGTTCTTC. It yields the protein CASSFGYNEQFF.

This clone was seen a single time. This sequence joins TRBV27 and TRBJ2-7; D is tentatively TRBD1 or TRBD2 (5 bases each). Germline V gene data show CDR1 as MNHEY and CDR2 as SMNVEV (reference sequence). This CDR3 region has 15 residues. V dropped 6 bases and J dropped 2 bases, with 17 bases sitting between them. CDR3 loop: CASSRTEGFTYEQYF. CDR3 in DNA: TGTGCCAGCAGCCGAACTGAGGGGTTTACCTACGAGCAGTACTTC.

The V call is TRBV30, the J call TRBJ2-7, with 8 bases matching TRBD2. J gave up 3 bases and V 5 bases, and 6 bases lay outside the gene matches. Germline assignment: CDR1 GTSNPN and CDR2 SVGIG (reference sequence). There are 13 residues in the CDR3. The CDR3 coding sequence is TGTGCCTGGGATAGCGGGAACTACTACGAGCAGTACTTC. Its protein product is CAWDSGNYYEQYF.

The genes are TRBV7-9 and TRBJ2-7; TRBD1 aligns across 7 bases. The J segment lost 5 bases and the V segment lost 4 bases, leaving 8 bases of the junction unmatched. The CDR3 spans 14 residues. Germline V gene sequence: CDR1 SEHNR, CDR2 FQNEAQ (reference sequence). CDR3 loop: CASSSTTGPDEQYF. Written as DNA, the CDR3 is TGTGCCAGCAGCTCCACGACAGGGCCCGACGAGCAGTACTTC.

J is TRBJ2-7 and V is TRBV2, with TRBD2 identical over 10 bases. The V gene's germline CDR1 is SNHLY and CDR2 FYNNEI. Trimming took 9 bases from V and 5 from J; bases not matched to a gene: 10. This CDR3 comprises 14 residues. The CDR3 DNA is TGTGCCAGGGATGGGGCTAGCGGGAGCCACGAGCAGTACTTC. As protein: CARDGASGSHEQYF.